This TCR beta chain was recovered during a study of OX40 agonist ivuxolimab in advanced cancers. Per germline, CDR1 MNHNS and CDR2 SASEGT. This CDR3 has 16 amino acids. The V end was cut by 0 bases, the J end by 8 bases, with 19 bases between. Regarding this clone: Its antigen is unknown.

Broader study findings: Antigens targeted by the expanded peripheral T cells were not determined.

Generated by immunoSEQ multiplex PCR, the TCRdb table keeps only in-frame clones and is missing some. The table shows more than 50,000 clones, with about 90% occurring only once. J is TRBJ1-2 and V is TRBV6-1, with D unresolved. The sequences come from CD4+ or CD8+ T cells sorted from blood, collected in a trial of the OX40 agonist ivuxolimab. This sequence was found in an adult with an advanced solid tumor such as melanoma, head and neck, liver or kidney cancer. The CDR3 coding sequence is TGTGCCAGCAGTGAAGCGCTCCCTCGTTTAGGGAGAGGCTACACCTTC. Amino acids: CASSEALPRLGRGYTF.